These 26 T cell receptor beta chains originate from one sample sequenced in a study of blood T cell repertoires in COVID-19. Data came from immunoSEQ multiplex PCR; TCRdb stores just in-frame clones and leaves some out. The data show around 200,000 clones, approximately 80% seen once. The source material was peripheral blood. Receptor source: a woman in her 70s with COVID-19, enrolled during active disease.

This clone was seen just once. V and J are TRBV10-2 and TRBJ2-2, with TRBD1 identical over 11 bases. Looked up from germline, CDR1 is WSHSY and CDR2 is SAAADI. This CDR3 has 17 amino acids. Unmatched junction bases numbered 9, after V lost 3 bases and J lost 6 bases. The CDR3 DNA reads TGCGCCAGCAGTGAAGTCTGGGACAGGGGGAATGCCGGGGAGCTGTTTTTT. Translation gives CASSEVWDRGNAGELFF.

The chain has TRBV7-7 and TRBJ2-1, with TRBD2 identical over 10 bases. Germline lookup yields CDR1 SSHAT and CDR2 FNYEAQ (reference sequence). The CDR3 runs to 15 residues. V lost 5 bases, J lost 4 bases, and 5 bases stayed unmatched. The CDR3 loop reads CASSRLAGEYNEQFF. The CDR3 DNA reads as TGTGCCAGCAGCAGGCTAGCGGGGGAATACAATGAGCAGTTCTTC.

The chain links TRBV6-5 to TRBJ1-6, with D unresolved. CDR1 and CDR2 from the germline V gene are MNHEY and SVGAGI. V dropped 8 bases and J dropped 10 bases, with 18 bases sitting between them. The CDR3 sequence is 14 residues long. The CDR3 reads CASGRETTKSPLHF. DNA for the CDR3: TGTGCCAGCGGTCGCGAGACGACAAAGTCACCCCTCCACTTT.

This chain uses TRBV3-1 (or the pseudogene TRBV3-2) with TRBJ1-2; TRBD1 matches at 10 bases. The trim removed 1 base at V and 7 bases at J, leaving 0 bases unmatched. Germline lookup yields CDR1 LGHDT and CDR2 YNNKEL (reference sequence). This CDR3 spans 13 amino acids. The CDR3 DNA follows: TGTGCCAGCAGCCAAGGACAGGGGGCTGGCTACACCTTC. Protein: CASSQGQGAGYTF.

J is TRBJ2-5 and V is TRBV5-4; D is perhaps TRBD1 (6 bases). The germline V and J ends were trimmed by 7 bases and 2 bases, with 6 bases remaining between them. Per the germline V gene, CDR1 is SGHNT and CDR2 is YYREEE (reference sequence). The CDR3 is 11 amino acids. DNA of the CDR3: TGTGCCAGCGGACAGCAAGAGACCCAGTACTTC. Its translation: CASGQQETQYF.

This clone was counted once. This sequence joins TRBV27 and TRBJ1-2; D is ambiguous. CDR1 and CDR2 (germline): MNHEY, SMNVEV (reference sequence). V was cut by 8 bases and J by 1 base, with 14 bases left in between. The CDR3 consists of 14 residues. CDR3 nucleotides: TGTGCCAGCGCCCAGTCCCAAAATAACTATGGCTACACCTTC. Translation: CASAQSQNNYGYTF.

The genes are TRBV6-5 and TRBJ1-1; D remains ambiguous. The V gene's germline CDR1 is MNHEY and CDR2 SVGAGI. Trimming removed 8 bases from V and 5 bases from J, with 12 bases in between. The CDR3 length is 12 residues. CDR3: CASSKTQTEAFF. CDR3 DNA: TGTGCCAGCTCTAAGACTCAGACTGAAGCTTTCTTT.

The V gene is TRBV2, the J gene TRBJ2-1; 13 positions match TRBD2. In germline, CDR1 is SNHLY, CDR2 FYNNEI. V dropped 8 bases and J dropped 6; count of bases not matched to a gene: 4. The CDR3 is made up of 14 amino acids. The CDR3 sequence is CASHWTSGSNEQFF. For the CDR3, the DNA is TGTGCCAGCCACTGGACTAGCGGGAGCAATGAGCAGTTCTTC.

This rearrangement joins TRBV12-3 or TRBV12-4 to TRBJ2-5; 7 bases fit TRBD1. The CDR3 sequence is 13 residues long. J lost 5 bases, V lost 7 bases, and 7 bases had no gene match. In DNA, the CDR3 is TGTGCCAGCAAGGGACAGTCTCCGGAGACCCAGTACTTC. It encodes CASKGQSPETQYF.

For the CDR3, the DNA is TGTGCCAGCAGTGGAAGCAGGGCGAACACCGGGGAGCTGTTTTTT. This gives the protein CASSGSRANTGELFF. The rearrangement joins TRBV2 to TRBJ2-2, with a possible D match to TRBD1 (5 bases). There are 15 residues in the CDR3. CDR1 and CDR2 (germline): SNHLY, FYNNEI. Trimming shortened V by 4 bases and J by 0 bases, and 9 bases separated the two germline ends.

This clone has at least ten counts. The V gene is TRBV6-5, the J gene TRBJ1-6; D might be TRBD1 (6 bases). Trimming shortened V by 5 bases and J by 6 bases, and 14 bases separated the two germline ends. Germline loops: CDR1 MNHEY, CDR2 SVGAGI. This CDR3 is built from 15 residues. In nucleotides, the CDR3 is TGTGCCAGCAGTATTCCGGGACAAATTAATTCACCCCTCCACTTT. Translation gives CASSIPGQINSPLHF.

The chain carries TRBV4-1 and TRBJ1-6; 9 nucleotides line up with TRBD1. CDR3 size: 16 residues. Germline CDR1 reads MGHRA; CDR2 reads YSYEKL. The V segment lost 0 bases and the J segment 9 bases; nucleotides outside the gene matches: 6. DNA for the CDR3: TGCGCCAGCAGCCAAGATCCCTCGGACAGGGGTTCACCCCTCCACTTT. Its protein is CASSQDPSDRGSPLHF.

The V and J genes are TRBV27 and TRBJ2-7, with D perhaps TRBD2 (5 bases). V dropped 5 bases and J dropped 2 bases, with 7 bases sitting between them. Germline CDR1 MNHEY, CDR2 SMNVEV (reference sequence). The CDR3 covers 12 residues. CDR3 sequence reads: CASSPGTYEQYF. Written as DNA, the CDR3 is TGTGCCAGCAGTCCGGGAACCTACGAGCAGTACTTC.

The chain employs TRBV24-1 and TRBJ1-2; 7 bases line up with TRBD1. Germline-derived CDR1 and CDR2 are KGHDR and SFDVKD. The CDR3 covers 19 residues. Trimming cost V 4 bases and J 3 bases; bases outside gene matches: 19. CDR3 DNA: TGTGCCACCAGTGAATTTCCCCGGGACAGCGAACGTCCCTACTATGGCTACACCTTC. Its protein is CATSEFPRDSERPYYGYTF.

The chain has TRBV5-1 and TRBJ2-1, with D maybe TRBD2 (5 bases). The CDR3 runs 14 residues. The V end was cut by 4 bases, the J end by 6 bases, with 14 bases between. CDR1 and CDR2 (germline): SGHRS, YFSETQ. The CDR3 protein is CASSGLASLNEQFF. CDR3 in DNA: TGCGCCAGCAGCGGTCTAGCCTCCCTCAATGAGCAGTTCTTC. Filled out from reference TRBV5-1 and TRBJ2-1, the complete variable domain reads KAGVTQTPRYLIKTRGQQVTLSCSPISGHRSVSWYQQTPGQGLQFLFEYFSETQRNKGNFPGRFSGRQFSNSRSEMNVSTLELGDSALYLCASSGLASLNEQFFGPGTRLTVL.

The V and J genes are TRBV12-3 or TRBV12-4 and TRBJ1-2; 7 bases map to TRBD1. The CDR3 loop spans 13 amino acids. After removal of 3 bases from V and 8 bases from J, the junction contained 6 bases not matched to a gene. CDR3 in DNA: TGTGCCAGCAGTTTCAGGGGGGCGGGCGGCTACACCTTC. Protein sequence: CASSFRGAGGYTF.

The J gene is TRBJ2-7, the V gene TRBV11-2; no definite D call. There are 14 residues in the CDR3. Germline V CDR1 and CDR2: SGHAT, FQNNGV. V was clipped by 0 bases and J by 2 bases, with 8 bases between them. DNA for the CDR3: TGTGCCAGCAGCTTAGATGGCCCGACCTACGAGCAGTACTTC. Its translation: CASSLDGPTYEQYF.

This chain links TRBV10-3 with TRBJ1-1; weak D call: TRBD1 (6 bases). Trimming took 3 bases from V and 2 from J, leaving 7 bases between them. Germline V gene data show CDR1 as ENHRY and CDR2 as SYGVKD. The CDR3 contains 13 residues. The CDR3 sequence is CAISDGGNTEAFF. The DNA of the CDR3 is TGTGCCATCAGTGATGGGGGCAACACTGAAGCTTTCTTT.

In DNA, the CDR3 is TGTGCCAGCAGCGTAGTTCCGGGACTAGCGGGCGAGCAGTACTTC. It yields the protein CASSVVPGLAGEQYF. This chain uses TRBV9 with TRBJ2-7; 12 bases match TRBD2. The junction had 4 bases not matched to a gene; V was cut back by 0 bases and J by 6 bases. Germline values: CDR1 SGDLS, CDR2 YYNGEE. CDR3 length equals 15 residues.

This chain's CDR3 is CASSLVAGSYEQYF. The DNA of the CDR3 is TGTGCCAGCAGTTTAGTAGCGGGATCCTACGAGCAGTACTTC. J is TRBJ2-7 and V is TRBV27; 8 nucleotides line up with TRBD2. V shed 2 bases, J shed 1 base, and the junction held 1 base outside the gene matches. Germline V lookup: CDR1 MNHEY, CDR2 SMNVEV (reference sequence). The CDR3 length is 14 residues.

The chain joins TRBV6-6 to TRBJ1-2; unclear D gene. The CDR3 covers 13 residues. V dropped 0 bases and J dropped 6 bases, with 8 bases sitting between them. The germline gives CDR1 MNHNY, CDR2 SVGAGI (reference sequence). CDR3 in DNA: TGTGCCAGCAGTTACTCAAAGGCGGATGGCTACACCTTC. It translates to CASSYSKADGYTF.

The chain joins TRBV5-1 to TRBJ2-1; 9 nucleotides line up with TRBD2. Germline values: CDR1 SGHRS, CDR2 YFSETQ. CDR3 length: 16 amino acids. The trim removed 2 bases at V and 2 bases at J, leaving 5 bases unmatched. The CDR3 region has the DNA TGCGCCAGCAGCTTCGATAGCGGGGGAACCTACAATGAGCAGTTCTTC. It codes for CASSFDSGGTYNEQFF.

The gene calls are TRBV30 and TRBJ1-2, with TRBD1 matching over 7 bases. With 0 bases clipped from V and 9 bases from J, the junction kept 7 bases outside the gene matches. The CDR3 spans 13 residues. Germline V gives CDR1 GTSNPN, CDR2 SVGIG (reference sequence). The DNA of the CDR3 is TGTGCCTGGAGTGTACAAGGGGGCAGAAGCTACACCTTC. Its protein is CAWSVQGGRSYTF.

This clone was detected once. V gene TRBV5-8 combines with J gene TRBJ2-5; 7 bases fit TRBD1. The ends lost 0 bases at V and 5 bases at J; junction bases unmatched: 7. CDR1 is SGHTS and CDR2 is YDEGEE in the germline V gene. CDR3 length equals 15 residues. The CDR3 loop is CASSLEGAGKETQYF. In DNA, the CDR3 is TGTGCCAGCAGCTTGGAGGGGGCAGGGAAGGAGACCCAGTACTTC.

The chain links TRBV5-4 to TRBJ1-1; the D gene is possibly TRBD1 (6 bases). With 2 bases removed from V and 3 bases from J, the gap between germline ends came to 11 bases. Germline CDR1 is SGHNT and CDR2 is YYREEE (reference sequence). The CDR3 has 14 residues. CDR3 amino acids: CASSFTGPDTEAFF. The CDR3, as DNA: TGTGCCAGCAGCTTTACAGGGCCGGACACTGAAGCTTTCTTT.

The chain recombines TRBV29-1 with TRBJ1-2; 7 nucleotides match TRBD1. Germline CDR1 and CDR2: SQVTM and ANQGSEA. The CDR3 has 14 residues. Trimming took 6 bases from V and 4 from J; bases not matched to a gene: 11. CDR3 sequence reads: CSVGTAQTSYGYTF. DNA for the CDR3: TGCAGCGTGGGGACAGCCCAAACGTCCTATGGCTACACCTTC.